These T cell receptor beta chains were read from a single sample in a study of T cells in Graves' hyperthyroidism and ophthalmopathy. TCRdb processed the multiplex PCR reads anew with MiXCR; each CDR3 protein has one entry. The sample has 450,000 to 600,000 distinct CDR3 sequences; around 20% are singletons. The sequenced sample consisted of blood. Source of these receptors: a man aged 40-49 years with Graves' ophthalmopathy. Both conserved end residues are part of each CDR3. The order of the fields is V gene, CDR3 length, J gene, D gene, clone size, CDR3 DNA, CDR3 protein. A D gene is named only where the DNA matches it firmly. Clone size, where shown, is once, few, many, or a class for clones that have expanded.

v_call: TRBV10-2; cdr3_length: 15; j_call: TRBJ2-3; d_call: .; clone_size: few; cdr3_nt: TGCGCCAGCAGGAAGGGGGGGACCCGCACAGATACGCAGTATTTT; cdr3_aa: CASRKGGTRTDTQYF
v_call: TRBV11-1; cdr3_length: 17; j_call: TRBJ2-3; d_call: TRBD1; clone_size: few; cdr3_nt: TGTGCCAGCAGCTCCTCCTCAGGACAGGGGGACACAGATACGCAGTATTTT; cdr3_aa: CASSSSSGQGDTDTQYF
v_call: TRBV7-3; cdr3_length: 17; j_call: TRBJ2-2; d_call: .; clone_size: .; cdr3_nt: TGTGCCAGCAGCTTAATTAAGACAGGCCCCCGCACCGGGGAGCTGTTTTTT; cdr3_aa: CASSLIKTGPRTGELFF
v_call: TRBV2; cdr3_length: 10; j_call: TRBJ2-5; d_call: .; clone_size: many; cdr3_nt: TGTGCCAGCAGGAGAGAGACCCAGTACTTC; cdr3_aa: CASRRETQYF
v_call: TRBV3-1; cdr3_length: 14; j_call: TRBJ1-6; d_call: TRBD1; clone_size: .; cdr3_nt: TGTGCCAGCGGCGCGGGACAGGGTAATTCACCCCTCCACTTT; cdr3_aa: CASGAGQGNSPLHF
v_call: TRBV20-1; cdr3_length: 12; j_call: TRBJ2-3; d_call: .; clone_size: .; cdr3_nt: TGCAGTGCTAGAGTATATACAGATACGCAGTATTTT; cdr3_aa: CSARVYTDTQYF
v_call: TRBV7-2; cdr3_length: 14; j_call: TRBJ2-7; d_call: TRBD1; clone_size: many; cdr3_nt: TGTGCCAGCAGCCCGGACAGGCTCCCCGACGAGCAGTACTTC; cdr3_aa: CASSPDRLPDEQYF
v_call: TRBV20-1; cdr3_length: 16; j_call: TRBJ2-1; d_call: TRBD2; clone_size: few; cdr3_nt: TGCAGTGCTAGCCCTCCTACTAGCGGGAGTTGGAATGAGCAGTTCTTC; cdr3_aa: CSASPPTSGSWNEQFF
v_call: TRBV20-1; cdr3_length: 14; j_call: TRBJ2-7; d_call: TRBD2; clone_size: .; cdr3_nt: TGCAGTGCAAACAGCGGGGGAAGCCCCTACGAGCAGTACTTC; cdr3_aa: CSANSGGSPYEQYF
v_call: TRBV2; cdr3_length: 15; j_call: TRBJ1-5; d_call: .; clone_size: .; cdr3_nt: TGTGCCAGCAGTGAAATCGGAAATAGCAATCAGCCCCAGCATTTT; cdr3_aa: CASSEIGNSNQPQHF
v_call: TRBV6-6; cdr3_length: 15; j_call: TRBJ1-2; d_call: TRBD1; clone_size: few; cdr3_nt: TGTGCCAGCAGTTACTCGACAGGGGGCATATATGGCTACACCTTC; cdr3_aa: CASSYSTGGIYGYTF
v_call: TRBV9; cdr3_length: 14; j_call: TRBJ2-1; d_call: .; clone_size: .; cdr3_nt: TGTGCCAGCAGCTTCAGTACAACCAACAATGAGCAGTTCTTC; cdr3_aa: CASSFSTTNNEQFF
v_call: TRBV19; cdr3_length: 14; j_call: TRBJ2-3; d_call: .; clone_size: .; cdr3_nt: TGTGCCAGTAGACGGACGGATAGCACAGATACGCAGTATTTT; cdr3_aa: CASRRTDSTDTQYF
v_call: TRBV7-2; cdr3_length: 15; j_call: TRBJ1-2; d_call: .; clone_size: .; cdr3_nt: TGTGCCAGCAGCCTAATGACAGGCTCCATCTATGGCTACACCTTC; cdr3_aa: CASSLMTGSIYGYTF
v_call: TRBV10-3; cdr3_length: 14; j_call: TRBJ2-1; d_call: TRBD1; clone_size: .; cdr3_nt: TGTGCCATCTCTAGGACAGGGATGAGCGGTGAGCAGTTCTTC; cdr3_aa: CAISRTGMSGEQFF
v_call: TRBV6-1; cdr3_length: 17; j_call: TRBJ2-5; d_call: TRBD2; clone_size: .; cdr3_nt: TGTGCCAGCAGCTCACACTCGACTAGCGGGGGGTTGCAGACCCAGTACTTC; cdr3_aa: CASSSHSTSGGLQTQYF
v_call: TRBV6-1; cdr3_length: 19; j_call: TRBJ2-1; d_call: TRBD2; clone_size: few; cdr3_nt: TGTGCCAGCAGTCCGGGACTAGCGGGTTTCAAAAGCTCCTACAATGAGCAGCTCTTC; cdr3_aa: CASSPGLAGFKSSYNEQLF
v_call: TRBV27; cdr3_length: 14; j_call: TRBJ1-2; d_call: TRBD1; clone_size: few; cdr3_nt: TGTGCCAGCACCCGTGACAGGGGAAACTATGGCTACACCTTC; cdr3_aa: CASTRDRGNYGYTF
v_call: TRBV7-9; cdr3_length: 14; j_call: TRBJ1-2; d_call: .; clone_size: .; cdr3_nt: TGTGCCAGCAGCTTAGGGGATATAGACTATGGCTACACCTTC; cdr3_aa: CASSLGDIDYGYTF
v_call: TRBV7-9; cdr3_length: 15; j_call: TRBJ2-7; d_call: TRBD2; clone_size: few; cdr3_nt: TGTGCCAGCAGCGCTGAGATCGGGAGGGGCCACGAGCAGTACTTC; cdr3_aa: CASSAEIGRGHEQYF
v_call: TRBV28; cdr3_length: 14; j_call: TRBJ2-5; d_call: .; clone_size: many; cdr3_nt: TGTGCCAGCAGTCAGGGACCGCCCAGAATTGGGTTCTACTTC; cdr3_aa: CASSQGPPRIGFYF
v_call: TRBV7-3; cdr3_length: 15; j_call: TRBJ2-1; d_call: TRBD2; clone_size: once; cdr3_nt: TGCGCCAGCAGCCAAGATGGTTTTAGCGGGAATGAGCAGTTCTTC; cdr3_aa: CASSQDGFSGNEQFF
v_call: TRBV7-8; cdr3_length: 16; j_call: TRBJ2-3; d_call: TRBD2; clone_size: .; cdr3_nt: TGTGCCAGCAGCTTAGGTGAAAGACTAGCATCAGATACGCAGTATTTT; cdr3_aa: CASSLGERLASDTQYF
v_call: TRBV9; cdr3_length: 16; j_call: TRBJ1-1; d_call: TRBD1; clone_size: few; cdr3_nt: TGTGCCAGCAGCCCTCAACCAGGGGGCTTGGACACTGAAGCTTTCTTT; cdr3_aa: CASSPQPGGLDTEAFF
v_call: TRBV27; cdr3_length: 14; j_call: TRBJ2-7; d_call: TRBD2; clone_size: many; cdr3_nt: TGTGCCAGCAGTCCACTAGCGGGGGCCTCTGAGCAGTACTTC; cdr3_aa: CASSPLAGASEQYF
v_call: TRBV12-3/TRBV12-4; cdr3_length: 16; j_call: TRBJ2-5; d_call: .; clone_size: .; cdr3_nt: TGTGCCAGCAGGTTGGGGCTAGCTGGTCCGCGAGAGACCCAGTACTTC; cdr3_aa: CASRLGLAGPRETQYF
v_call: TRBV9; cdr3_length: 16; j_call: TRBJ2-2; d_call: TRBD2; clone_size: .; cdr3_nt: TGTGCCAGCAGCGGCCTAGCGGGAGGGCCCCCCGGGGAGCTGTTTTTT; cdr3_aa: CASSGLAGGPPGELFF
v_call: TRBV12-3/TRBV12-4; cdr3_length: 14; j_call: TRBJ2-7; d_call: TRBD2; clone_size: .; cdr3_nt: TGTGCCGGCAGTTTCGGCGGGGGGGGCTACGAGCAGTACTTC; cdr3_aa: CAGSFGGGGYEQYF
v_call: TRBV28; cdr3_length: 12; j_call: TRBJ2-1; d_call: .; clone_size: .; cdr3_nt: TGTGCCAGCAGTTTATATGTAAGAAGGCAGTTCTTC; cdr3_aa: CASSLYVRRQFF
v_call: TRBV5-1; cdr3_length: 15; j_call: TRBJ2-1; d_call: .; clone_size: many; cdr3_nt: TGCGCCAGCAGCGTCGGGCCCTTGGGGAGTGATGAGCAGTTCTTC; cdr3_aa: CASSVGPLGSDEQFF
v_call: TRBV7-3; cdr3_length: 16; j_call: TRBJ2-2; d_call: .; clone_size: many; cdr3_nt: TGTGCCAGCAGCTTAGTGGGCGGAAAGGACACCGGGGAGCTGTTTTTT; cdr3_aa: CASSLVGGKDTGELFF
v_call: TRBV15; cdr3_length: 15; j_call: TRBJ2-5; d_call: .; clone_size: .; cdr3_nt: TGTGCCACCAGCAGAGGTGCGGGGTCTCGAGAGACCCAGTACTTC; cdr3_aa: CATSRGAGSRETQYF
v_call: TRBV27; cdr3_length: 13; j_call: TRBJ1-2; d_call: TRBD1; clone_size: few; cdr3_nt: TGTGCCAGCAGTCGCAGGGGGAACTATGGCTACACCTTC; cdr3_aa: CASSRRGNYGYTF
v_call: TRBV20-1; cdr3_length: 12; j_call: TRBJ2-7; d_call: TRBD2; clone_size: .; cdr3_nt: TGCAGTGCTACGACTAGCGGCTACGAGCAGTACTTC; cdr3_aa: CSATTSGYEQYF
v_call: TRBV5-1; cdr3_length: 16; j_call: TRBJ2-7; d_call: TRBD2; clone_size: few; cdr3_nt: TGCGCCAGCAGCTCCTTAGCGGGAGGCGGAACCTACGAGCAGTACTTC; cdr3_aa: CASSSLAGGGTYEQYF
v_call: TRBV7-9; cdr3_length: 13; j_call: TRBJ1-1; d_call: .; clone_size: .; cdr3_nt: TGTGCCAGCAGCCGCGAGACGAACACTGAAGCTTTCTTT; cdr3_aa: CASSRETNTEAFF
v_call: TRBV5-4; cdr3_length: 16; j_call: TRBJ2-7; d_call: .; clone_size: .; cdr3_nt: TGTGCCAGCAGCCCCAGGAGCGGGCCGAGCTCCTACGAGCAGTACTTC; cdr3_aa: CASSPRSGPSSYEQYF
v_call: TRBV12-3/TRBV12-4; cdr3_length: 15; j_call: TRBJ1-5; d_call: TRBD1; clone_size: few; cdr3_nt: TGTGCCAGCAGCTCGGCCGGGACAGGGGACCAGCCCCAGCATTTT; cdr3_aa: CASSSAGTGDQPQHF
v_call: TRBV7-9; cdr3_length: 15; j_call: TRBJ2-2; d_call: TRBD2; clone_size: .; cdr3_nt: TGTGCCAGCAGCTTAACTGGGACTAATGTCGGGGAGCTGTTTTTT; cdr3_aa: CASSLTGTNVGELFF
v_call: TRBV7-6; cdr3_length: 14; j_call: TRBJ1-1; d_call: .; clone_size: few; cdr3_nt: TGTGCCAGCAGCTTAGGGGGTGAGGGCACTGAAGCTTTCTTT; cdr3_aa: CASSLGGEGTEAFF
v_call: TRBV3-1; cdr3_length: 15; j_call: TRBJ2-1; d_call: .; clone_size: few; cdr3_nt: TGTGCCAGCAGCCAAGATGGTAACTCCTACAATGAGCAGTTCTTC; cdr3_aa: CASSQDGNSYNEQFF
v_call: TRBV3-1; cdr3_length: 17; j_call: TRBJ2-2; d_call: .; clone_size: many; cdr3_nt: TGTGCCAGCAGCCAAATCGGGGCGCAGACAGACACCGGGGAGCTGTTTTTT; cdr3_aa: CASSQIGAQTDTGELFF
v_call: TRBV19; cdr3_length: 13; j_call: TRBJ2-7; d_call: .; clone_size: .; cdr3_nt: TGTGCCAGTAGTAAGTGGGTTACCTACGAGCAGTACTTC; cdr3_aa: CASSKWVTYEQYF
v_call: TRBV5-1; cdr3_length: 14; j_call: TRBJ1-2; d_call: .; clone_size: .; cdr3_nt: TGCGCCAGCAGCTTCTCGGAAGGGGTCTATGGCTACACCTTC; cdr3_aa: CASSFSEGVYGYTF
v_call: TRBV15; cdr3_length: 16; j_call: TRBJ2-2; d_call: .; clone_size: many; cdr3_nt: TGTGCCACCAGCAGAGAAGCGGGCCCGAACACCGGGGAGCTGTTTTTT; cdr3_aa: CATSREAGPNTGELFF
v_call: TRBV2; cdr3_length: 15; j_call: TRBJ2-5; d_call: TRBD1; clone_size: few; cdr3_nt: TGTGCCAGCCTAAACACCGGGACAGGGAAAGAGACCCAGTACTTC; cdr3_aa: CASLNTGTGKETQYF
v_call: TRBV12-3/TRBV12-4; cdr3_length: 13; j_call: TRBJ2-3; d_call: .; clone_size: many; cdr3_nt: TGTGCCAGCAGTTTGGTAGCGTCAGATACGCAGTATTTT; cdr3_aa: CASSLVASDTQYF
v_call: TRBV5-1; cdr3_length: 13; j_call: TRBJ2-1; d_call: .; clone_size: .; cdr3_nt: TGCGCCAGCAGCCCCGTCGGCGGGAATGAGCAGTTCTTC; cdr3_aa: CASSPVGGNEQFF
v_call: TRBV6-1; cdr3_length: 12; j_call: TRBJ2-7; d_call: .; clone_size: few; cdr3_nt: TGTGCCAGCAGTGAAAGGAAGTACGAGCAGTACTTC; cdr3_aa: CASSERKYEQYF
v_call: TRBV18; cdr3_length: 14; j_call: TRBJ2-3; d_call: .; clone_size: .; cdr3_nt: TGTGCCAGCTCACCACCGGGAGCAGGAGATACGCAGTATTTT; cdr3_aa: CASSPPGAGDTQYF